This TCR beta chain was sequenced during a study of T cells after yellow fever vaccination. In TCRdb, the 5' RACE reads were re-called with MiXCR into one record per CDR3 protein. The table includes about 350,000 distinct CDR3 sequences, over 4% detected once. This CDR3 has 15 amino acids. Trimming at V came to 1 base and at J to 5 bases, leaving 9 bases not matched to a gene. Germline lookup yields CDR1 DFQATT and CDR2 SNEGSKA (reference sequence). Ten or more counts support this clonotype. The material sequenced was PBMCs, taken 5 days after the yellow fever booster vaccination. The clonotype originates from a man aged 18 to 30 who received the YFV17D yellow fever vaccine. The J gene is TRBJ2-5, the V gene TRBV20-1, with TRBD2 identical over 8 bases. DNA of the CDR3: TGCAGTGCTAGAGCCGGGGGGGCAGGGCCGGAGACCCAGTACTTC. Residues: CSARAGGAGPETQYF.